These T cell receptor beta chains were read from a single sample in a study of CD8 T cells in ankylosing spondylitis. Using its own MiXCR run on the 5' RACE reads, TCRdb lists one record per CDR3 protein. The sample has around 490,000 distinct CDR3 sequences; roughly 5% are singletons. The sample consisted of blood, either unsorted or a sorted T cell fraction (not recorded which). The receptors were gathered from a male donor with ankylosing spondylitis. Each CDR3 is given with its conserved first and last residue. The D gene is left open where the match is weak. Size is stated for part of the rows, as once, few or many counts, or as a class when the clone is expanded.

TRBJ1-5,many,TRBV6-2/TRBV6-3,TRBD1,TGTGCCACCCACCGGGACAGGGGTTCGGGGCCCCAGCATTTT,CATHRDRGSGPQHF
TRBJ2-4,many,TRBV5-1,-,TGCGCCAGCAGCTTGCGAGTCGAAAACATTCAGTACTTC,CASSLRVENIQYF
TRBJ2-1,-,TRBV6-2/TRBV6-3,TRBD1,TGTGCCAGCAGCAAAGGACAGGGGCCCAACAATGAGCAGTTCTTC,CASSKGQGPNNEQFF
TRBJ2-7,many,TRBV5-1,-,TGCGCCAGCAGCTTGGGCCGGGTTCCGATCTACGAGCAGTACTTC,CASSLGRVPIYEQYF
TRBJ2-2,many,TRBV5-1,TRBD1,TGCGCCAGCAGCTTGGGACAGGGGGCCGCCACCGGGGAGCTGTTTTTT,CASSLGQGAATGELFF
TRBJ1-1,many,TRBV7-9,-,TGTGCCAGCAGCCCACAGGGATACACTGAAGCTTTCTTT,CASSPQGYTEAFF
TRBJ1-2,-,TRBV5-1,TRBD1,TGCGCCAGCAGCGCCCCGGGACAGGTTAACTATGGCTACACCTTC,CASSAPGQVNYGYTF
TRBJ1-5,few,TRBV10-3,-,TGTGCCATCAGGCGGGACGTCAATCAGCCCCAGCATTTT,CAIRRDVNQPQHF
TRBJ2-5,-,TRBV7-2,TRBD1,TGTGCCAGCAGCTTTGGGACAGGGTGGGAGACCCAGTACTTC,CASSFGTGWETQYF
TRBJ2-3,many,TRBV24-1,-,TGTGCCACCAGTGAGGGCATGGATACGCAGTATTTT,CATSEGMDTQYF
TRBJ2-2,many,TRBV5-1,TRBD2,TGCGCCAGCAGCCTCGGACTAGCGGGAGCCGGGGAGCTGTTTTTT,CASSLGLAGAGELFF
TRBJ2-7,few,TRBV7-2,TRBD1,TGTGCCAGCAGCTATAGACCGGGACAGGGTGGCGACGAGCAGTACTTC,CASSYRPGQGGDEQYF
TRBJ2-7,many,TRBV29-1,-,TGCAGCGTTGAACTCGGAAAATACGAGCAGTACTTC,CSVELGKYEQYF
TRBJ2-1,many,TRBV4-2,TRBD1,TGTGCCAGCAGCTTGAGGACAGGGGAGTTTTTCGATGAGCAGTTCTTC,CASSLRTGEFFDEQFF
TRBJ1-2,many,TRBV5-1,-,TGCGCCAGCAGCTCCGAGGGAGTCTATGGCTACACCTTC,CASSSEGVYGYTF